These T cell receptor beta chains were read from a single sample in a study of T cell changes during pregnancy in multiple sclerosis. Sequencing was performed with immunoSEQ multiplex PCR; in TCRdb, only in-frame clones are kept and a portion is missing. There are 100,000 or so clones in the sample; more than 85% occur only once, and approximately 3.7% lies in the top ten. The sequences come from peripheral blood, collected after pregnancy. All receptors derive from a female donor with multiple sclerosis, enrolled in a pregnancy study. Each CDR3 is given with its conserved first and last residue. The order of the fields is CDR3 protein, CDR3 DNA, V gene, clone size, J gene, CDR3 length, D gene. The D gene is left open where the match is weak. Clone size is stated in some rows and not others, as once, few, many or a class when expanded.

CDR3aa: CASTGDRGESDNQPQHF
CDR3nt: TGTGCCAGCACTGGGGACAGGGGGGAAAGTGACAATCAGCCCCAGCATTTT
v_gene: TRBV2
abundance: -
j_gene: TRBJ1-5
len: 17
d_gene: TRBD1

CDR3aa: CASSLADRGYSPLHF
CDR3nt: TGTGCCAGCAGCTTGGCTGACAGGGGGTATTCACCCCTCCACTTT
v_gene: TRBV5-5
abundance: -
j_gene: TRBJ1-6
len: 15
d_gene: TRBD1

CDR3aa: CASSLRGDTQYF
CDR3nt: TGTGCCAGCAGCTTACGGGGGGATACGCAGTATTTT
v_gene: TRBV6-5
abundance: -
j_gene: TRBJ2-3
len: 12
d_gene: -

CDR3aa: CASSLAGEQYF
CDR3nt: TGTGCCAGCAGCTTGGCAGGCGAGCAGTACTTC
v_gene: TRBV5-4
abundance: -
j_gene: TRBJ2-7
len: 11
d_gene: -

CDR3aa: CASSPDFQNTEAFF
CDR3nt: TGTGCCAGCTCACCGGACTTTCAGAACACTGAAGCTTTCTTT
v_gene: TRBV18
abundance: -
j_gene: TRBJ1-1
len: 14
d_gene: -

CDR3aa: CASSNSRDTEAFF
CDR3nt: TGTGCCAGCAGCAATAGCAGGGACACTGAAGCTTTCTTT
v_gene: TRBV7-3
abundance: once
j_gene: TRBJ1-1
len: 13
d_gene: -

CDR3aa: CASSYSNSGGLQFF
CDR3nt: TGTGCCAGCAGTTACTCTAATAGCGGGGGTTTGCAGTTCTTC
v_gene: TRBV6-5
abundance: -
j_gene: TRBJ2-1
len: 14
d_gene: TRBD2

CDR3aa: CASRRGAVYDEKLFF
CDR3nt: TGCGCCAGCAGACGGGGGGCGGTTTACGATGAAAAACTGTTTTTT
v_gene: TRBV5-1
abundance: -
j_gene: TRBJ1-4
len: 15
d_gene: -

CDR3aa: CASSEVPVSNQPQHF
CDR3nt: TGTGCCAGCAGTGAAGTCCCAGTTAGCAATCAGCCCCAGCATTTT
v_gene: TRBV2
abundance: -
j_gene: TRBJ1-5
len: 15
d_gene: -

CDR3aa: CASSPLGTGGWGDVTNYGYTF
CDR3nt: TGTGCCAGCAGCCCACTGGGGACAGGAGGTTGGGGGGACGTTACTAACTATGGCTACACCTTC
v_gene: TRBV2
abundance: once
j_gene: TRBJ1-2
len: 21
d_gene: TRBD1

CDR3aa: CASSPPTGSGEQFF
CDR3nt: TGTGCCAGCTCACCACCTACAGGGTCGGGTGAGCAGTTCTTC
v_gene: TRBV18
abundance: -
j_gene: TRBJ2-1
len: 14
d_gene: -

CDR3aa: CASRTGTSNQPQHF
CDR3nt: TGTGCCAGCAGGACAGGGACGAGCAATCAGCCCCAGCATTTT
v_gene: TRBV2
abundance: -
j_gene: TRBJ1-5
len: 14
d_gene: TRBD1

CDR3aa: CASSPRLVGGGETQYF
CDR3nt: TGTGCCAGCAGCCCGCGACTAGTAGGGGGGGGTGAGACCCAGTACTTC
v_gene: TRBV4-2
abundance: -
j_gene: TRBJ2-5
len: 16
d_gene: -

CDR3aa: CAWSVISPGYTF
CDR3nt: TGTGCCTGGAGTGTCATCAGTCCCGGCTACACCTTC
v_gene: TRBV30
abundance: -
j_gene: TRBJ1-2
len: 12
d_gene: -

CDR3aa: CASSEGTGGYGYTF
CDR3nt: TGTGCCAGCAGCGAAGGGACAGGGGGCTATGGCTACACCTTC
v_gene: TRBV9
abundance: -
j_gene: TRBJ1-2
len: 14
d_gene: TRBD1

CDR3aa: CASSLEGTGKGFYTF
CDR3nt: TGTGCCAGCAGCTTGGAAGGGACTGGGAAAGGATTCTACACCTTC
v_gene: TRBV5-6
abundance: -
j_gene: TRBJ1-2
len: 15
d_gene: -

CDR3aa: CASSLMSDEKLFF
CDR3nt: TGTGCCAGCAGCCTTATGTCTGATGAAAAACTGTTTTTT
v_gene: TRBV4-2
abundance: once
j_gene: TRBJ1-4
len: 13
d_gene: -

CDR3aa: CASSQAAAETTYNEQFF
CDR3nt: TGTGCCAGCAGCCAAGCGGCAGCGGAAACAACCTACAATGAGCAGTTCTTC
v_gene: TRBV4-2
abundance: -
j_gene: TRBJ2-1
len: 17
d_gene: -

CDR3aa: CASSSLGGEHF
CDR3nt: TGTGCCAGCAGTTCCCTTGGGGGGGAGCACTTT
v_gene: TRBV28
abundance: -
j_gene: TRBJ1-1
len: 11
d_gene: -

CDR3aa: CASSIDPTDRVWTEAFF
CDR3nt: TGTGCCAGTAGTATAGACCCCACGGACAGGGTATGGACTGAAGCTTTCTTT
v_gene: TRBV19
abundance: -
j_gene: TRBJ1-1
len: 17
d_gene: TRBD1

CDR3aa: CASSDRTGGPSYNEQFF
CDR3nt: TGTGCCAGCAGTGATCGAACAGGGGGCCCTTCCTACAATGAGCAGTTCTTC
v_gene: TRBV25-1
abundance: -
j_gene: TRBJ2-1
len: 17
d_gene: TRBD1

CDR3aa: CAWRRREGPQYF
CDR3nt: TGTGCCTGGAGACGGCGGGAGGGACCCCAGTACTTC
v_gene: TRBV30
abundance: few
j_gene: TRBJ2-5
len: 12
d_gene: TRBD2

CDR3aa: CASSELDRDGGELFF
CDR3nt: TGTGCCAGCAGTGAATTAGACAGGGATGGCGGGGAGCTGTTTTTT
v_gene: TRBV25-1
abundance: -
j_gene: TRBJ2-2
len: 15
d_gene: TRBD1

CDR3aa: CASSPSRDRALRYGYTF
CDR3nt: TGTGCCAGCTCACCATCCCGGGACAGGGCATTGAGATATGGCTACACCTTC
v_gene: TRBV18
abundance: -
j_gene: TRBJ1-2
len: 17
d_gene: TRBD1

CDR3aa: CASSAEDRGTSPLHF
CDR3nt: TGTGCCAGTAGTGCGGAGGACAGGGGGACTTCACCCCTCCACTTT
v_gene: TRBV19
abundance: -
j_gene: TRBJ1-6
len: 15
d_gene: TRBD1

CDR3aa: CASSQVFFAGGFYEQYF
CDR3nt: TGCGCCAGCAGCCAAGTCTTCTTCGCGGGGGGCTTCTACGAGCAGTACTTC
v_gene: TRBV4-1
abundance: -
j_gene: TRBJ2-7
len: 17
d_gene: TRBD2

CDR3aa: CASSLGGGPPLDTQYF
CDR3nt: TGCGCCAGCAGCTTGGGGGGGGGACCCCCCCTAGATACGCAGTATTTT
v_gene: TRBV5-1
abundance: -
j_gene: TRBJ2-3
len: 16
d_gene: TRBD2

CDR3aa: CASSPAYEQYF
CDR3nt: TGTGCCAGCAGTCCCGCCTACGAGCAGTACTTC
v_gene: TRBV6-1
abundance: -
j_gene: TRBJ2-7
len: 11
d_gene: -

CDR3aa: CASSLRQGVAFF
CDR3nt: TGTGCCAGCTCACTACGACAGGGGGTGGCTTTCTTT
v_gene: TRBV18
abundance: -
j_gene: TRBJ1-1
len: 12
d_gene: TRBD1

CDR3aa: CASSTGLAGVQTGELFF
CDR3nt: TGCGCCAGCAGTACTGGACTAGCGGGGGTTCAAACCGGGGAGCTGTTTTTT
v_gene: TRBV5-1
abundance: -
j_gene: TRBJ2-2
len: 17
d_gene: TRBD2

CDR3aa: CASSPLSGANVLTF
CDR3nt: TGTGCCAGCAGTCCCCTTTCTGGGGCCAACGTCCTGACTTTC
v_gene: TRBV27
abundance: -
j_gene: TRBJ2-6
len: 14
d_gene: -

CDR3aa: CASNLQVAGGYTF
CDR3nt: TGTGCCAGCAATCTACAGGTAGCGGGAGGCTACACCTTC
v_gene: TRBV6-6
abundance: -
j_gene: TRBJ1-2
len: 13
d_gene: -

CDR3aa: CASSGTRETQYF
CDR3nt: TGTGCCAGTTCCGGGACTAGGGAGACCCAGTACTTC
v_gene: TRBV2
abundance: -
j_gene: TRBJ2-5
len: 12
d_gene: TRBD2

CDR3aa: CASSVPQSAGSSYNEQFF
CDR3nt: TGTGCCAGCAGCGTACCCCAAAGTGCGGGGAGCTCCTACAATGAGCAGTTCTTC
v_gene: TRBV9
abundance: -
j_gene: TRBJ2-1
len: 18
d_gene: -

CDR3aa: CASSEGSSGNTIYF
CDR3nt: TGTGCCAGCAGTGAAGGAAGCTCCGGAAACACCATATATTTT
v_gene: TRBV2
abundance: -
j_gene: TRBJ1-3
len: 14
d_gene: -

CDR3aa: CASSVTGLGDTEAFF
CDR3nt: TGTGCCAGCAGTGTAACAGGGTTAGGCGACACTGAAGCTTTCTTT
v_gene: TRBV27
abundance: -
j_gene: TRBJ1-1
len: 15
d_gene: -

CDR3aa: CASSQDTGTTNEQFF
CDR3nt: TGCGCCAGCAGCCAAGACACCGGGACAACCAATGAGCAGTTCTTC
v_gene: TRBV4-1
abundance: -
j_gene: TRBJ2-1
len: 15
d_gene: -

CDR3aa: CASSKDSTTNEKLFF
CDR3nt: TGTGCCAGCAGCAAGGACAGCACAACTAATGAAAAACTGTTTTTT
v_gene: TRBV9
abundance: -
j_gene: TRBJ1-4
len: 15
d_gene: -

CDR3aa: CASSQLGLTLTATEAFF
CDR3nt: TGCGCCAGCAGTCAACTGGGACTAACCCTAACCGCCACTGAAGCTTTCTTT
v_gene: TRBV23-1
abundance: -
j_gene: TRBJ1-1
len: 17
d_gene: -

CDR3aa: CASSLEDRSASPLHF
CDR3nt: TGTGCCAGCAGCTTAGAAGACAGGTCAGCTTCACCCCTCCACTTT
v_gene: TRBV7-6
abundance: few
j_gene: TRBJ1-6
len: 15
d_gene: -

CDR3aa: CASSPQGFGEKLFF
CDR3nt: TGTGCCAGCTCACCGCAGGGATTTGGTGAAAAACTGTTTTTT
v_gene: TRBV18
abundance: -
j_gene: TRBJ1-4
len: 14
d_gene: -

CDR3aa: CAWTSTDLYNSPLHF
CDR3nt: TGTGCCTGGACCTCCACAGATTTATATAATTCACCCCTCCACTTT
v_gene: TRBV30
abundance: -
j_gene: TRBJ1-6
len: 15
d_gene: -

CDR3aa: CASSQSTGVKVYNSPLHF
CDR3nt: TGCGCCAGCAGTCAATCGACGGGGGTCAAGGTCTATAATTCACCCCTCCACTTT
v_gene: TRBV23-1
abundance: -
j_gene: TRBJ1-6
len: 18
d_gene: -

CDR3aa: CASSFDRVSYEQYF
CDR3nt: TGTGCCAGCAGCTTTGACAGAGTCTCCTACGAGCAGTACTTC
v_gene: TRBV7-2
abundance: -
j_gene: TRBJ2-7
len: 14
d_gene: -

CDR3aa: CASSPGNSPLHF
CDR3nt: TGTGCCAGCAGTCCAGGGAATTCACCCCTCCACTTT
v_gene: TRBV11-3
abundance: -
j_gene: TRBJ1-6
len: 12
d_gene: -

CDR3aa: CAWSLQGSNQPQHF
CDR3nt: TGTGCCTGGAGTCTCCAGGGTAGCAATCAGCCCCAGCATTTT
v_gene: TRBV30
abundance: -
j_gene: TRBJ1-5
len: 14
d_gene: -

CDR3aa: CASGRAGGQNEQFF
CDR3nt: TGTGCCAGCGGGAGGGCGGGGGGGCAAAATGAGCAGTTCTTC
v_gene: TRBV6-5
abundance: -
j_gene: TRBJ2-1
len: 14
d_gene: TRBD2

CDR3aa: CASSADFYGYTF
CDR3nt: TGTGCCAGCAGCGCGGACTTCTATGGCTACACCTTC
v_gene: TRBV9
abundance: -
j_gene: TRBJ1-2
len: 12
d_gene: -

CDR3aa: CASSQETPGTYQETQYF
CDR3nt: TGCGCCAGCAGCCAAGAGACACCTGGGACTTACCAAGAGACCCAGTACTTC
v_gene: TRBV4-1
abundance: once
j_gene: TRBJ2-5
len: 17
d_gene: -

CDR3aa: CAWSSNYRGSEQYF
CDR3nt: TGTGCCTGGAGTTCTAACTACAGGGGATCCGAGCAGTACTTC
v_gene: TRBV30
abundance: -
j_gene: TRBJ2-7
len: 14
d_gene: TRBD1

CDR3aa: CASSSAGISNSPLHF
CDR3nt: TGCGCCAGCAGCTCGGCAGGGATTTCTAATTCACCCCTCCACTTT
v_gene: TRBV5-1
abundance: -
j_gene: TRBJ1-6
len: 15
d_gene: -

CDR3aa: CASSLGGGAINQPQHF
CDR3nt: TGTGCCAGCAGCTTGGGGGGTGGGGCCATCAATCAGCCCCAGCATTTT
v_gene: TRBV5-6
abundance: -
j_gene: TRBJ1-5
len: 16
d_gene: -

CDR3aa: CSVDREGTQYF
CDR3nt: TGCAGCGTTGACAGGGAAGGGACCCAGTACTTC
v_gene: TRBV29-1
abundance: -
j_gene: TRBJ2-5
len: 11
d_gene: -